The entry below describes one TCR beta chain. The CDR3 totals 18 residues. Per the germline V gene, CDR1 is LNHNV and CDR2 is YYDKDF (reference sequence). J was trimmed by 9 bases and V by 1 base; bases with no gene match: 12. This sample is drawn from a study of blood T cell repertoires in COVID-19. About the research overall: From T cells, B-cell-depleted T cells, or PBMCs came the material, which was cDNA or gDNA.

In the source study's methods: Amplification with reference gene primers provided the estimates of nucleated cell counts. Method: immunoSEQ multiplex PCR; TCRdb's copy keeps in-frame clones and lacks some. D and trimming come from the DNA, and the V and J calls and clone size come from that table. The data hold 100,000 to 150,000 clones, with roughly 90% observed a single time. This clonotype was obtained from a man in his forties or fifties with active or convalescent COVID-19. Sequencing was done on a sample of peripheral blood. The chain couples TRBV15 to TRBJ2-1; 13 nucleotides match TRBD2. DNA for the CDR3: TGTGCCACCAGCAGAGCACTCCCGGGACTAGCGGGGTTGGGTGAGCAGTTCTTC. Translation: CATSRALPGLAGLGEQFF.